The entry below describes one T cell receptor (beta chain). The source of the sample is a study of T-cell memory formation after mild COVID-19. TCRdb recomputed calls from the 5' RACE reads with MiXCR, one row per CDR3 protein. Here the sample spans 250,000 to 300,000 distinct CDR3 sequences, approximately 19% being singletons. The V and J ends lost 1 base and 6 bases respectively, with 13 bases between them. This CDR3 is built from 13 residues. Germline V gives CDR1 DFQATT, CDR2 SNEGSKA (reference sequence). The V gene is TRBV20-1, the J gene TRBJ2-7, with a possible D match to TRBD1 (6 bases). The receptor was derived from a young man who had mild COVID-19 (a few samples of this study predate the infection). Cell type and time point are not known. What was sequenced was PBMCs or a T cell subset sorted from them (not recorded which). The CDR3 loop is CSARAQGRVEQYF. The CDR3 nucleotides read TGCAGTGCTAGAGCACAGGGAAGAGTCGAGCAGTACTTC.